The 18 T cell receptor beta chains given below trace back to one sample, sequenced in a study of STAT5B mutations in CD4+ large granular lymphocyte leukemia. Clones were read by immunoSEQ multiplex PCR, and TCRdb kept only the in-frame ones, dropping some. The sample has around 10,000 clones; about four fifths are singletons. The sequenced sample was PBMCs. These receptors came from a man between 60 and 75 years old with CD4+ T-cell large granular lymphocyte leukemia.

This clone was counted between two and nine times. The chain combines TRBV4-2 with TRBJ2-1; 8 bases are shared with TRBD2. In germline, CDR1 is LGHNA, CDR2 YNFKEQ. V shed 1 base, J shed 9 bases, and the junction held 8 bases outside the gene matches. The CDR3 is 15 amino acids. The CDR3 DNA reads TGTGCCAGCAGCCAAGCGGAAGCGGGAGTAAGTGAGCAGTTCTTC. Translating it yields CASSQAEAGVSEQFF.

The rearrangement uses TRBV7-7 and TRBJ2-2; the D gene is possibly TRBD1 (6 bases). Trimming left V 4 bases short and J 7 bases short, with 16 bases between. This CDR3 spans 15 amino acids. Germline assignment: CDR1 SSHAT and CDR2 FNYEAQ (reference sequence). The CDR3, as DNA: TGTGCCAGCAGCTCCGGGTCGGACAGCCACGGGGAGCTGTTTTTT. Translated, it gives CASSSGSDSHGELFF. Full variable domain (rest looked up from reference TRBV7-7 and TRBJ2-2): GAGVSQSPRYKVTKRGQDVTLRCDPISSHATLYWYQQALGQGPEFLTYFNYEAQPDKSGLPSDRFSAERPEGSISTLTIQRTEQRDSAMYRCASSSGSDSHGELFFGEGSRLTVL.

The chain couples TRBV11-2 to TRBJ2-7; TRBD2 matches 8 bases. Looked up from germline, CDR1 is SGHAT and CDR2 is FQNNGV. The CDR3 extends over 13 amino acids. Trimming took 6 bases from V and 2 from J; bases not matched to a gene: 3. CDR3 bases: TGTGCCAGCAGACGGGGGGGGACCTACGAGCAGTACTTC. It encodes CASRRGGTYEQYF.

The chain combines TRBV6-5 with TRBJ2-7; 7 bases align to TRBD2. From germline, CDR1 is MNHEY and CDR2 SVGAGI. V lost 5 bases to trimming and J lost 2 bases; unmatched junction nucleotides: 9. The CDR3 totals 15 residues. The CDR3 region is CASSRVGSGTYEQYF. The CDR3 DNA is TGTGCCAGCAGTCGCGTTGGCAGCGGGACCTACGAGCAGTACTTC.

The J gene is TRBJ2-5, the V gene TRBV7-2, with 8 bases identical to TRBD2. CDR1 is SGHTA, CDR2 FQGNSA, per germline. Trimming removed 2 bases from V and 0 bases from J; junction bases left unmatched: 5. The CDR3 extends over 16 amino acids. As DNA, the CDR3 is TGTGCCAGCAGCTTACTCAATAGCGGGAACCAAGAGACCCAGTACTTC. It codes for CASSLLNSGNQETQYF.

The chain recombines TRBV7-8 with TRBJ1-2, with D unresolved. Germline V gene sequence: CDR1 SGHVS, CDR2 FQNEAQ. CDR3 size: 16 residues. The V end was cut by 5 bases, the J end by 5 bases, with 21 bases between. The DNA of the CDR3 is TGTGCCAGCAGCCCCTGGTATAGGGCGCCCGGATATGGCTACACCTTC. Its translation: CASSPWYRAPGYGYTF. The full variable domain, rest sourced from reference TRBV7-8 and TRBJ1-2, is GAGVSQSPRYKVAKRGQDVALRCDPISGHVSLFWYQQALGQGPEFLTYFQNEAQLDKSGLPSDRFFAERPEGSVSTLKIQRTQQEDSAVYLCASSPWYRAPGYGYTFGSGTRLTVV.

This chain joins TRBV19 and TRBJ2-5; 8 bases agree with TRBD1. V lost 10 bases to trimming and J lost 3 bases; unmatched junction nucleotides: 13. The CDR3 sequence is 15 residues long. CDR1 and CDR2 (germline): LNHDA, SQIVND (reference sequence). This CDR3 is CATSSAGTGEETQYF. In nucleotides, the CDR3 is TGTGCCACGTCGTCGGCCGGGACAGGAGAAGAGACCCAGTACTTC.

Only a few counts were recorded for this clone. The rearrangement links TRBV6-5 to TRBJ1-2; TRBD1 aligns across 9 bases. From germline, CDR1 is MNHEY and CDR2 SVGAGI. The CDR3 spans 14 residues. The V and J ends lost 6 bases and 6 bases, in that order; junction bases with no gene match: 8. CDR3 protein: CASRSGTGRNGYTF. The CDR3 nucleotides read TGTGCCAGCAGGTCCGGGACAGGGCGAAATGGCTACACCTTC.

The chain couples TRBV9 to TRBJ2-3; 8 bases agree with TRBD1. The CDR3 is made up of 16 amino acids. CDR1 and CDR2 from the germline V gene are SGDLS and YYNGEE. V gave up 4 bases and J gave up 0 bases; unmatched junction bases: 7. The CDR3 nucleotides are TGTGCCAGCAGCTCCCGACAGGGGACGAGCACAGATACGCAGTATTTT. Translation gives CASSSRQGTSTDTQYF.

Only a few counts were recorded for this clone. The J gene is TRBJ1-5, the V gene TRBV9, with TRBD1 as a possible D gene (6 bases). The CDR3 sequence is 15 residues long. The V gene's germline CDR1 is SGDLS and CDR2 YYNGEE. The V and J ends lost 5 bases and 4 bases respectively, with 16 bases between them. CDR3 protein: CASSADGTQNQPQHF. CDR3 in DNA: TGTGCCAGCAGTGCAGACGGGACACAGAATCAGCCCCAGCATTTT.

The chain links TRBV6-1 to TRBJ2-2; no definite D call. This CDR3 is 15 amino acids long. The germline V and J ends were trimmed by 5 bases and 2 bases, with 12 bases remaining between them. Germline values: CDR1 MNHNS, CDR2 SASEGT. In DNA, the CDR3 is TGTGCCAGCAGTCGGGCACCCCAAAACACCGGGGAGCTGTTTTTT. Translating gives CASSRAPQNTGELFF.

This chain uses TRBV6-4 with TRBJ1-2; no definite D call. V gave up 3 bases and J gave up 6 bases, with 5 bases separating them. The CDR3 has 11 residues. The V gene's germline CDR1 is MRHNA and CDR2 SNTAGT. The CDR3 DNA follows: TGTGCCAGCAGTGATCAGGATGGCTACACCTTC. Protein product: CASSDQDGYTF.

This rearrangement joins TRBV6-5 to TRBJ2-2, with TRBD1 matching over 10 bases. This CDR3 has 16 residues. V gave up 0 bases and J gave up 3 bases; unmatched junction bases: 1. Per the germline V gene, CDR1 is MNHEY and CDR2 is SVGAGI. The CDR3 is CASSYSGTGDTGELFF. CDR3 nucleotides: TGTGCCAGCAGTTACTCGGGGACAGGGGACACCGGGGAGCTGTTTTTT.

V usage is TRBV5-1 and J usage is TRBJ2-3, with a tentative D call TRBD2 (7 bases). Germline loops: CDR1 SGHRS, CDR2 YFSETQ. V dropped 3 bases and J dropped 3 bases, with 17 bases sitting between them. This CDR3 contains 16 residues. The CDR3 bases are TGCGCCAGCAGCTCTTGGGGGGGGCAGGGTACAGATACGCAGTATTTT. Amino acid sequence: CASSSWGGQGTDTQYF.

The chain recombines TRBV28 with TRBJ2-7; maybe TRBD1 (6 bases). The CDR3 is 15 residues long. CDR1 MDHEN and CDR2 SYDVKM come from the germline V gene. Trimming left V 3 bases short and J 2 bases short, with 14 bases between. CDR3 sequence reads: CASSLMWGPTYEQYF. In DNA, the CDR3 is TGTGCCAGCAGTTTGATGTGGGGGCCAACCTACGAGCAGTACTTC. The full variable domain, its missing parts supplied by reference TRBV28 and TRBJ2-7, is DVKVTQSSRYLVKRTGEKVFLECVQDMDHENMFWYRQDPGLGLRLIYFSYDVKMKEKGDIPEGYSVSREKKERFSLILESASTNQTSMYLCASSLMWGPTYEQYFGPGTRLTVT.

V is TRBV7-2 and J is TRBJ1-2, with D perhaps matching TRBD1 (5 bases). Germline V gene data show CDR1 as SGHTA and CDR2 as FQGNSA. V lost 1 base and J 4 bases, leaving 16 bases between the germline ends. This CDR3 comprises 16 residues. The chain's CDR3 is CASSLDTGALLYGYTF. The CDR3, as DNA: TGTGCCAGCAGCTTAGACACAGGCGCTCTCCTCTATGGCTACACCTTC. Drawing the rest from reference TRBV7-2 and TRBJ1-2, the complete variable domain is GAGVSQSPSNKVTEKGKDVELRCDPISGHTALYWYRQSLGQGLEFLIYFQGNSAPDKSGLPSDRFSAERTGGSVSTLTIQRTQQEDSAVYLCASSLDTGALLYGYTFGSGTRLTVV.

The table lists this clone with a few counts. The chain has TRBV19 and TRBJ2-7; 10 nucleotides agree with TRBD2. Germline trimming cut 2 bases from V and 4 bases from J; bases unmatched to any gene: 5. In germline, CDR1 is LNHDA, CDR2 SQIVND (reference sequence). There are 15 residues in the CDR3. The CDR3 region is CASSISGTSEYEQYF. As DNA, the CDR3 is TGTGCCAGTAGTATATCCGGGACTAGCGAGTACGAGCAGTACTTC.

This clone showed up just a few times. The gene calls are TRBV30 and TRBJ1-1; D is ambiguous. This CDR3 spans 13 amino acids. From germline, CDR1 is GTSNPN and CDR2 SVGIG (reference sequence). The V and J ends lost 2 bases and 7 bases respectively, with 14 bases between them. The CDR3 coding sequence is TGTGCCTGGAGTCGAGTTAAGGCGGTTGAAGCTTTCTTT. Translating it yields CAWSRVKAVEAFF.